This entry describes one TCR beta chain. The sample comes from a study of T cell clonotyping in hematopoietic cell transplantation. TCRdb's copy holds only in-frame clones and misses some; the assay was immunoSEQ multiplex PCR. Of 10,000 to 11,000 clones in the sample, approximately 91% were seen once. The length of the CDR3 is 15 residues. The germline gives CDR1 MNHEY, CDR2 SMNVEV (reference sequence). The trim removed 8 bases at V and 0 bases at J, leaving 9 bases unmatched. The sample consisted of PBMCs, taken 180 days after allogeneic stem cell transplant. The chain employs TRBV27 and TRBJ2-7, with 8 positions matching TRBD2. The sequence derives from a male patient over 55 who had an allogeneic stem cell transplant from an unrelated donor, so the T cells may come from the graft donor. Some clones in this sample may be carry-over from other donors' samples. The chain's CDR3 is CASDPGGGNSYEQYF. The CDR3 coding sequence is TGTGCCAGCGACCCGGGGGGGGGAAACTCCTACGAGCAGTACTTC.